This is a list of T cell receptor beta chains from one sample in a study of control samples from healthy donors and cancer patients. Sequencing used immunoSEQ multiplex PCR; TCRdb keeps in-frame clones, though not all of them. The table shows under 150,000 clones, with over 90% occurring only once. The specimen sequenced was blood. These TCRs come from a man between 25 and 39 years old in good health. The CDR3 runs from the conserved cysteine through the conserved F or W. Each record gives: V gene, clone size, J gene, D gene, CDR3 protein, CDR3 DNA. D genes are given only for firm matches. Clone size appears in some rows only: once, few, many, or a class for an expanded clone.

V gene: TRBV9
clone size: NA
J gene: TRBJ2-3
D gene: TRBD1
CDR3 protein: CASSVVSGGPDTQYF
CDR3 DNA: TGTGCCAGCAGCGTAGTGTCAGGGGGCCCAGATACGCAGTATTTT

V gene: TRBV6-5
clone size: once
J gene: TRBJ1-2
D gene: NA
CDR3 protein: CASTHWGNGYTF
CDR3 DNA: TGTGCCAGCACCCACTGGGGGAACGGCTACACCTTC

V gene: TRBV6-5
clone size: once
J gene: TRBJ1-1
D gene: NA
CDR3 protein: CASSLGRNTEAFF
CDR3 DNA: TGTGCCAGCAGCCTTGGTAGAAACACTGAAGCTTTCTTT

V gene: TRBV10-3
clone size: NA
J gene: TRBJ1-4
D gene: TRBD1
CDR3 protein: CAISESGQQNEKLFF
CDR3 DNA: TGTGCCATCAGTGAGTCGGGACAGCAGAATGAAAAACTGTTTTTT

V gene: TRBV29-1
clone size: NA
J gene: TRBJ1-1
D gene: TRBD1
CDR3 protein: CSVGGQGNTEAFF
CDR3 DNA: TGCAGCGTTGGCGGACAGGGCAACACTGAAGCTTTCTTT

V gene: TRBV6-6
clone size: NA
J gene: TRBJ2-1
D gene: TRBD2
CDR3 protein: CASAHIAGGSYNEQFF
CDR3 DNA: TGTGCCAGCGCGCATATAGCGGGCGGCTCCTACAATGAGCAGTTCTTC

V gene: TRBV5-5
clone size: NA
J gene: TRBJ1-4
D gene: NA
CDR3 protein: CASSSSMSVVNEKLFF
CDR3 DNA: TGTGCCAGCAGCTCATCAATGAGCGTCGTTAATGAAAAACTGTTTTTT

V gene: TRBV7-6
clone size: NA
J gene: TRBJ1-4
D gene: NA
CDR3 protein: CASSSAGGPGEKLFF
CDR3 DNA: TGTGCCAGCAGCTCAGCCGGGGGGCCGGGGGAAAAACTGTTTTTT

V gene: TRBV25-1
clone size: NA
J gene: TRBJ2-1
D gene: NA
CDR3 protein: CASSEPRRGWGQFF
CDR3 DNA: TGTGCCAGCAGTGAGCCCCGCAGGGGTTGGGGGCAGTTCTTC

V gene: TRBV5-4
clone size: few
J gene: TRBJ2-7
D gene: TRBD1
CDR3 protein: CASSLDGRGRYEQYF
CDR3 DNA: TGTGCCAGCAGCTTGGACGGCAGGGGGCGATACGAGCAGTACTTC

V gene: TRBV6-5
clone size: few
J gene: TRBJ2-6
D gene: NA
CDR3 protein: CASSWTVTGANVLTF
CDR3 DNA: TGTGCCAGCAGTTGGACAGTAACGGGGGCCAACGTCCTGACTTTC

V gene: TRBV5-1
clone size: NA
J gene: TRBJ1-2
D gene: NA
CDR3 protein: CASSHRGETNYGYTF
CDR3 DNA: TGCGCCAGCAGCCACCGCGGGGAGACTAACTATGGCTACACCTTC

V gene: TRBV6-5
clone size: NA
J gene: TRBJ1-2
D gene: TRBD1
CDR3 protein: CASSLGQGAYYGYTF
CDR3 DNA: TGTGCCAGCAGTTTAGGACAGGGGGCTTATTATGGCTACACCTTC

V gene: TRBV6-5
clone size: NA
J gene: TRBJ1-6
D gene: NA
CDR3 protein: CASSSAPGSSPLHF
CDR3 DNA: TGTGCCAGCAGTTCAGCCCCAGGGAGTTCACCCCTCCACTTT

V gene: TRBV7-3
clone size: NA
J gene: TRBJ2-2
D gene: NA
CDR3 protein: CASSLTGTVNTGELFF
CDR3 DNA: TGTGCCAGCAGCTTAACCGGGACGGTGAACACCGGGGAGCTGTTTTTT

V gene: TRBV11-2
clone size: NA
J gene: TRBJ2-3
D gene: NA
CDR3 protein: CASSPSRVYTDTQYF
CDR3 DNA: TGTGCCAGCAGCCCTAGCCGCGTCTACACAGATACGCAGTATTTT

V gene: TRBV6-1
clone size: once
J gene: TRBJ1-5
D gene: NA
CDR3 protein: CASSERVNQPQHF
CDR3 DNA: TGTGCCAGCAGTGAAAGGGTGAATCAGCCCCAGCATTTT

V gene: TRBV7-3
clone size: NA
J gene: TRBJ1-1
D gene: NA
CDR3 protein: CASSPTPTANTEAFF
CDR3 DNA: TGTGCCAGCAGCCCCACCCCGACAGCAAACACTGAAGCTTTCTTT

V gene: TRBV24-1
clone size: NA
J gene: TRBJ1-1
D gene: NA
CDR3 protein: CATSGGNTEAFF
CDR3 DNA: TGTGCCACCAGTGGGGGGAACACTGAAGCTTTCTTT

V gene: TRBV5-1
clone size: NA
J gene: TRBJ1-1
D gene: NA
CDR3 protein: CASSPRTVLNTEAFF
CDR3 DNA: TGCGCCAGCAGCCCACGGACGGTATTGAACACTGAAGCTTTCTTT

V gene: TRBV3-1/TRBV3-2
clone size: NA
J gene: TRBJ2-7
D gene: TRBD1
CDR3 protein: CASSQGINRGEQYF
CDR3 DNA: TGTGCCAGCAGCCAAGGCATCAACAGGGGCGAGCAGTACTTC

V gene: TRBV5-1
clone size: NA
J gene: TRBJ1-2
D gene: NA
CDR3 protein: CASSTGGTLNYGYTF
CDR3 DNA: TGCGCCAGCAGCACGGGAGGGACCCTAAACTATGGCTACACCTTC

V gene: TRBV5-4
clone size: NA
J gene: TRBJ1-4
D gene: TRBD1
CDR3 protein: CASSSGQGGNEKLFF
CDR3 DNA: TGTGCCAGCAGCTCCGGACAGGGGGGAAATGAAAAACTGTTTTTT

V gene: TRBV5-1
clone size: NA
J gene: TRBJ2-3
D gene: NA
CDR3 protein: CASTPWGDTDTQYF
CDR3 DNA: TGCGCCAGCACCCCGTGGGGGGACACAGATACGCAGTATTTT

V gene: TRBV5-1
clone size: NA
J gene: TRBJ2-7
D gene: NA
CDR3 protein: CASSQRPGEYEQYF
CDR3 DNA: TGCGCCAGCAGCCAAAGGCCAGGGGAATACGAGCAGTACTTC

V gene: TRBV5-6
clone size: NA
J gene: TRBJ2-5
D gene: TRBD1
CDR3 protein: CASSFPDREETQYF
CDR3 DNA: TGTGCCAGCAGCTTCCCCGACAGGGAAGAGACCCAGTACTTC

V gene: TRBV2
clone size: NA
J gene: TRBJ2-2
D gene: NA
CDR3 protein: CASSLRPNTGELFF
CDR3 DNA: TGTGCCAGCAGTTTGCGACCCAACACCGGGGAGCTGTTTTTT

V gene: TRBV7-7
clone size: NA
J gene: TRBJ1-5
D gene: NA
CDR3 protein: CASSLVGCGGWGQPQHF
CDR3 DNA: TGTGCCAGCAGCTTAGTAGGTTGTGGGGGTTGGGGTCAGCCCCAGCATTTT

V gene: TRBV3-1/TRBV3-2
clone size: once
J gene: TRBJ2-2
D gene: TRBD1
CDR3 protein: CASSQAFPGQGMNTGELFF
CDR3 DNA: TGTGCCAGCAGCCAGGCTTTCCCGGGACAGGGGATGAACACCGGGGAGCTGTTTTTT

V gene: TRBV7-9
clone size: NA
J gene: TRBJ2-7
D gene: NA
CDR3 protein: CASSLLETQRGEQYF
CDR3 DNA: TGTGCCAGCAGCTTACTAGAAACCCAAAGGGGCGAGCAGTACTTC

V gene: TRBV12-3/TRBV12-4
clone size: NA
J gene: TRBJ1-2
D gene: NA
CDR3 protein: CASSLGQPTGYTF
CDR3 DNA: TGTGCCAGCAGTTTGGGCCAGCCAACTGGCTACACCTTC

V gene: TRBV11-2
clone size: NA
J gene: TRBJ2-5
D gene: NA
CDR3 protein: CASSLQIGEIQETQYF
CDR3 DNA: TGTGCCAGCAGCTTACAGATAGGAGAGATCCAAGAGACCCAGTACTTC

V gene: TRBV19
clone size: NA
J gene: TRBJ2-2
D gene: TRBD1
CDR3 protein: CASSTRTGGIDTGELFF
CDR3 DNA: TGTGCCAGTAGTACCCGGACAGGGGGCATTGACACCGGGGAGCTGTTTTTT

V gene: TRBV10-3
clone size: NA
J gene: TRBJ1-5
D gene: NA
CDR3 protein: CAISEARVGNQPQHF
CDR3 DNA: TGTGCCATCAGTGAAGCCCGGGTCGGAAATCAGCCCCAGCATTTT

V gene: TRBV18
clone size: NA
J gene: TRBJ1-1
D gene: NA
CDR3 protein: CASSPRSGGTEAFF
CDR3 DNA: TGTGCCAGCTCACCCAGGAGCGGGGGGACTGAAGCTTTCTTT

V gene: TRBV21-1
clone size: NA
J gene: TRBJ2-2
D gene: NA
CDR3 protein: CASSIPQRGELFF
CDR3 DNA: TGTGCCAGCAGCATCCCTCAGCGGGGGGAGCTGTTTTTT

V gene: TRBV5-1
clone size: NA
J gene: TRBJ1-3
D gene: NA
CDR3 protein: CASSEQGTLRSGNTIYF
CDR3 DNA: TGCGCCAGCAGCGAGCAGGGGACTCTTCGGTCTGGAAACACCATATATTTT

V gene: TRBV19
clone size: NA
J gene: TRBJ1-1
D gene: NA
CDR3 protein: CASTLRGGNTEAFF
CDR3 DNA: TGTGCCAGTACCCTTAGGGGCGGGAACACTGAAGCTTTCTTT

V gene: TRBV3-1/TRBV3-2
clone size: NA
J gene: TRBJ2-2
D gene: NA
CDR3 protein: CASSQDSGGELFF
CDR3 DNA: TGTGCCAGCAGCCAAGATTCTGGCGGGGAGCTGTTTTTT

V gene: TRBV10-3
clone size: NA
J gene: TRBJ2-6
D gene: NA
CDR3 protein: CAISPRPGKAAGANVLTF
CDR3 DNA: TGTGCCATCAGCCCCCGCCCAGGGAAGGCTGCTGGGGCCAACGTCCTGACTTTC

V gene: TRBV27
clone size: NA
J gene: TRBJ1-1
D gene: NA
CDR3 protein: CASSPLRPRMNTEAFF
CDR3 DNA: TGTGCCAGCAGTCCCCTTCGACCCCGCATGAACACTGAAGCTTTCTTT

V gene: TRBV5-1
clone size: NA
J gene: TRBJ2-2
D gene: NA
CDR3 protein: CASSLDPVSNTGELFF
CDR3 DNA: TGCGCCAGCAGCTTGGATCCGGTATCGAACACCGGGGAGCTGTTTTTT

V gene: TRBV6-6
clone size: NA
J gene: TRBJ2-1
D gene: NA
CDR3 protein: CASSSPPGQFF
CDR3 DNA: TGTGCCAGCAGTTCCCCCCCCGGGCAGTTCTTC